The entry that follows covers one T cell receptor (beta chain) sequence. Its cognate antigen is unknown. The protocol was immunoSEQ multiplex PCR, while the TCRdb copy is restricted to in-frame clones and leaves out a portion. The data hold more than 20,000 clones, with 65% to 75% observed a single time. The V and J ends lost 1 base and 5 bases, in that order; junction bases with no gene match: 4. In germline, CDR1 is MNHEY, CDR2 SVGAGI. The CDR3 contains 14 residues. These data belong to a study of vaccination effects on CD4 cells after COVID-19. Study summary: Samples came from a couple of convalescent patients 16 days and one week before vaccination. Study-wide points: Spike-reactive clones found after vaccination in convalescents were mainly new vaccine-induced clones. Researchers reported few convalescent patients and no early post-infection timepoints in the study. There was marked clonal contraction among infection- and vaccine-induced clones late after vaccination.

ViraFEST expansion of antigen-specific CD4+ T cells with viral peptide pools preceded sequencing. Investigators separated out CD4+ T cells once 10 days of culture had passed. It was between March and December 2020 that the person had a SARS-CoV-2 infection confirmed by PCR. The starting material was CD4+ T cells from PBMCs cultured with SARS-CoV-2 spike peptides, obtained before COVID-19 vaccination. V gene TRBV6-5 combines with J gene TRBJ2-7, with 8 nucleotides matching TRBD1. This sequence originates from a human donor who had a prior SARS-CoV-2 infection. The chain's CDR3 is CASSYFGQGDEQYF. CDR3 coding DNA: TGTGCCAGCAGTTACTTCGGACAGGGCGACGAGCAGTACTTC.